Listed below are T cell receptor beta chains from one sample, sequenced in a study of blood T cells in healthy people across ages. TCRdb reprocessed the 5' RACE reads with MiXCR, giving one entry per CDR3 protein. The sample shows approximately 290,000 distinct CDR3 sequences, less than 30% of them seen only once. The sequenced sample consisted of blood. Source of these receptors: a woman aged 65 to 85 in good health. CDR3s include the opening cysteine and the closing phenylalanine or tryptophan. The order of the fields is D gene, V gene, J gene, clone size, CDR3 protein, CDR3 DNA. The D gene is left open where the match is weak. Clone size is shown for a subset of rows, as once, few, many or a class of expanded clone.

-	TRBV10-3	TRBJ1-6	-	CATRQTEGKAPLHF	TGTGCCACAAGACAAACGGAGGGAAAGGCACCCCTCCACTTT
-	TRBV18	TRBJ1-5	-	CASSPLSSDQPQHF	TGTGCCAGCTCACCATTATCCTCGGATCAGCCCCAGCATTTT
-	TRBV5-1	TRBJ1-1	-	CASSPDRPEGTEAFF	TGCGCCAGCAGCCCAGACAGGCCGGAAGGGACTGAAGCTTTCTTT
-	TRBV25-1	TRBJ2-3	few	CASSAPGVFTDTQYF	TGTGCCAGCAGTGCCCCCGGAGTGTTCACAGATACGCAGTATTTT
-	TRBV5-1	TRBJ2-4	-	CASSLEGKAKNIQYF	TGCGCCAGCAGCTTGGAAGGGAAAGCCAAAAACATTCAGTACTTC
-	TRBV12-3/TRBV12-4	TRBJ1-5	-	CASSFFVSDRGYSNQPQHF	TGTGCCAGCAGTTTTTTCGTTTCGGACCGCGGTTATAGCAATCAGCCCCAGCATTTT
-	TRBV3-1	TRBJ2-1	few	CASSQGSGEQFF	TGTGCCAGCAGCCAAGGGTCGGGTGAGCAGTTCTTC
-	TRBV29-1	TRBJ2-7	few	CSVETPGTREQYF	TGCAGCGTTGAAACTCCAGGGACGCGGGAGCAGTACTTC
-	TRBV24-1	TRBJ1-2	once	CATSPPTDTYDYTF	TGTGCCACCAGTCCCCCGACAGACACCTATGACTACACCTTC
-	TRBV24-1	TRBJ2-5	-	CATSDLVETQYF	TGTGCCACCAGTGATTTGGTCGAGACCCAGTACTTC
-	TRBV3-1	TRBJ1-6	few	CASSQGFPADSLHF	TGTGCCAGCAGCCAAGGGTTCCCCGCGGATTCCCTCCACTTT
TRBD1	TRBV20-1	TRBJ2-5	-	CSARRTGEETQYF	TGCAGTGCTAGAAGGACAGGGGAAGAGACCCAGTACTTC
TRBD1	TRBV10-2	TRBJ1-1	-	CASSDGRTGGTEAFF	TGCGCCAGCAGTGATGGTAGGACAGGGGGCACTGAAGCTTTCTTT
TRBD1	TRBV4-3	TRBJ1-2	-	CASSQDIVRQGENGYTF	TGCGCCAGCAGCCAAGATATCGTGAGACAGGGAGAGAATGGCTACACCTTC
-	TRBV7-9	TRBJ2-3	-	CASSSLGVPDTQYF	TGTGCCAGCAGCTCTTTAGGGGTCCCAGATACGCAGTATTTT
-	TRBV12-3/TRBV12-4	TRBJ1-6	-	CASSLWGSSPLHF	TGTGCCAGCAGTTTATGGGGGAGCTCACCCCTCCACTTT
TRBD1	TRBV28	TRBJ1-6	-	CAGSLTGMRNSPLHF	TGTGCCGGCAGTTTGACAGGGATGAGGAATTCACCCCTCCACTTT
TRBD2	TRBV5-1	TRBJ2-1	once	CASSFGLEDNEQFF	TGCGCCAGCAGCTTCGGACTAGAAGACAATGAGCAGTTCTTC
-	TRBV4-1	TRBJ2-4	many	CASSQEAPVIAKNIQYF	TGCGCCAGCAGCCAAGAAGCTCCAGTCATAGCCAAAAACATTCAGTACTTC
-	TRBV5-1	TRBJ2-7	-	CASSLSAGTSGVYEQYF	TGCGCCAGCAGCTTATCCGCTGGGACCTCAGGGGTATACGAGCAGTACTTC
TRBD1	TRBV20-1	TRBJ2-5	few	CSAPQGTKETQYF	TGCAGTGCCCCACAGGGGACAAAAGAGACCCAGTACTTC
TRBD2	TRBV6-1	TRBJ2-4	few	CASSGTSGRSGNIQYF	TGTGCCAGCAGTGGGACTAGCGGGAGGAGTGGGAACATTCAGTACTTC
-	TRBV5-1	TRBJ2-2	-	CASSSPAGWNTGELFF	TGCGCCAGCAGCTCCCCTGCGGGATGGAACACCGGGGAGCTGTTTTTT
TRBD2	TRBV28	TRBJ2-1	few	CASRSWASGSDNEQFF	TGTGCCAGCAGAAGTTGGGCTAGCGGGAGTGACAATGAGCAGTTCTTC
-	TRBV3-1	TRBJ1-2	-	CASSQDKAFYGYTF	TGTGCCAGCAGCCAAGATAAGGCTTTCTATGGCTACACCTTC
TRBD2	TRBV5-1	TRBJ2-4	-	CASSKQLGTSADIQYF	TGCGCCAGCAGTAAGCAACTTGGGACTAGCGCGGACATTCAGTACTTC
TRBD1	TRBV15	TRBJ2-1	few	CATSERDRGKSYSYNEQFF	TGTGCCACCAGCGAACGGGACAGGGGGAAGTCCTACTCCTACAATGAGCAGTTCTTC